A few counts support the clone carrying this T cell receptor beta chain. The data stem from a study of T-cell memory formation after mild COVID-19. This CDR3 comprises 14 residues. V was clipped by 4 bases and J by 2 bases; unmatched bases: 4. CDR1 is LGHDT, CDR2 YNNKEL, per germline (reference sequence). TCRdb analysed the 5' RACE reads with MiXCR anew, one entry per CDR3 protein. The sample includes under 250,000 distinct CDR3 sequences, just over 15% of them seen just once. The V and J genes are TRBV3-1 and TRBJ1-1; 7 nucleotides line up with TRBD1. This TCR was recovered from an adult woman who had mild COVID-19 (a few samples of this study predate the infection). Cell type and time point are not known. Sequenced material: PBMCs or a T cell subset sorted from them (not recorded which). The DNA of the CDR3 is TGTGCCAGCAGCCGGGGACAGATAAACACTGAAGCTTTCTTT. The encoded protein is CASSRGQINTEAFF.